Here is one T cell receptor (beta chain) with its context. This entry belongs to a study of blood T cell repertoires in COVID-19. Across the study: COVID-19 samples, acute and convalescent, were from the United States, Italy and Spain.

As originally analysed: It was from reference gene primer amplification that nucleated cell counts were estimated. This table comes from immunoSEQ multiplex PCR, and its TCRdb copy is limited to in-frame clones, with some not included. V, J and clone size derive from that table, while D and trimming were established from the DNA sequence. The sample yields around 120,000 clones, around 90% seen once. This clonotype originated in a human donor in a cohort sampled during active COVID-19. The sequencing sample was made of peripheral blood.

In DNA form, the CDR3 reads TGTGCCAGCAGCGACACTAACTATGGCTACACCTTC. Residues: CASSDTNYGYTF. The chain recombines TRBV7-9 with TRBJ1-2; D gene unclear. The CDR3 length is 12 residues. Trimming took 5 bases from V and 0 from J, leaving 4 bases between them. CDR1 and CDR2 from the germline V gene are SEHNR and FQNEAQ (reference sequence).